The present TCR beta chain was sequenced within a study of shared clonotypes between healthy human individuals. This clone was seen only once. Its antigen is still unknown. Profiled with immunoSEQ multiplex PCR; TCRdb holds only in-frame clones, not every one. The table lists some 2.1 million clones, about 95% of them singletons. Study results and limitations: Sorted-subset samples were not fully sequenced, rarefaction indicated. The study found approximately 5% of naive CD4 clonotypes shared across four donors. In having few donors, the study represented limited genetic and exposure-history diversity.

Selected positively for CCR7 and CD45RO-negative, naive CD8 cells excluded terminally differentiated effector memory CD45RA+ cells. The study drew all its donors from Caucasian adults living in Nashville, Tennessee. The CDR3 loop spans 15 amino acids. Trimming took 3 bases from V and 4 from J, leaving 12 bases between them. CDR1 is KGHSH, CDR2 LQKENI, per germline. This receptor was obtained from a man aged 18 to 30 in good health. Sequencing input: naive CD8+ T cells sorted from blood. V is TRBV18 and J is TRBJ1-4; D might be TRBD1 (5 bases). The CDR3 protein is CASSPQTVRNEKLFF. CDR3 DNA sequence: TGTGCCAGCTCACCGCAGACAGTCCGTAATGAAAAACTGTTTTTT.